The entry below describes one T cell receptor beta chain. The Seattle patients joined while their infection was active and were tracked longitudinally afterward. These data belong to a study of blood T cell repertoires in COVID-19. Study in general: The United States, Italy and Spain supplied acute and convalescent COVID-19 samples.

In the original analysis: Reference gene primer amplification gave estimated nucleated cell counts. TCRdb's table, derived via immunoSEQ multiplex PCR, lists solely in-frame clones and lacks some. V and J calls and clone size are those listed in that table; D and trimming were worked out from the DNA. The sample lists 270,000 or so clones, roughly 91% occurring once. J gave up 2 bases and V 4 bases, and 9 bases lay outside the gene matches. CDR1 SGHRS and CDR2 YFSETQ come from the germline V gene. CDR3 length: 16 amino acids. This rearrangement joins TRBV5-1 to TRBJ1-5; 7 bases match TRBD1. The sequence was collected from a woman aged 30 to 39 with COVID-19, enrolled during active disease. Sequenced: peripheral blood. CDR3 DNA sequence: TGCGCCAGCAGCCCTCAGGGGGTAGGAGGCAATCAGCCCCAGCATTTT. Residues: CASSPQGVGGNQPQHF.